Listed here are 27 T cell receptor beta chains from one sample, sequenced in a study of blood T cell repertoires in COVID-19. The repertoire was sequenced with immunoSEQ multiplex PCR; TCRdb's copy has only in-frame clones and lacks some. The sample carries 30,000 to 40,000 clones, approximately 69% recorded once. Sequences were obtained from peripheral blood. All receptors come from a man in his 70s with COVID-19, enrolled during active disease.

The chain is built from TRBV19 and TRBJ2-6, with D unresolved. The CDR3 runs 15 residues. CDR1 is LNHDA and CDR2 is SQIVND in the germline V gene (reference sequence). With 7 bases removed from V and 6 bases from J, the gap between germline ends came to 16 bases. The DNA of the CDR3 is TGTGCCAGTACTTCCGGGTACGCTCAGGCCAACGTCCTGACTTTC. It translates to CASTSGYAQANVLTF.

The chain has TRBV3-1 (or the pseudogene TRBV3-2) and TRBJ1-6; a weak D match, TRBD1 (5 bases). Germline V gives CDR1 LGHDT, CDR2 YNNKEL (reference sequence). This CDR3 is built from 16 residues. The germline V and J ends were trimmed by 4 bases and 7 bases, with 17 bases remaining between them. CDR3 region: CASSLSGAGFNSPLHF. The CDR3 bases are TGTGCCAGCAGCCTAAGCGGGGCGGGGTTCAATTCACCCCTCCACTTT.

This sequence joins TRBV27 and TRBJ2-1, with 10 bases lining up with TRBD2. With 4 bases clipped from V and 4 bases from J, the junction kept 7 bases outside the gene matches. CDR1 MNHEY and CDR2 SMNVEV come from the germline V gene (reference sequence). The CDR3 runs to 16 residues. CDR3 sequence: CASSSDLLAGYNEQFF. CDR3 bases: TGTGCCAGCAGTTCGGACTTACTAGCGGGATACAATGAGCAGTTCTTC.

The chain combines TRBV28 with TRBJ2-3; 8 bases match TRBD2. Germline CDR1 is MDHEN and CDR2 is SYDVKM. The CDR3 extends over 16 amino acids. J was trimmed by 0 bases and V by 5 bases; bases with no gene match: 7. CDR3 region: CASSPASSGSTDTQYF. CDR3 DNA: TGTGCCAGCAGTCCAGCCTCTAGCGGGAGCACAGATACGCAGTATTTT.

This chain connects TRBV9 to TRBJ2-3, with 10 bases fitting TRBD2. The CDR3 loop spans 16 amino acids. Germline V gene data show CDR1 as SGDLS and CDR2 as YYNGEE. V shed 3 bases, J shed 0 bases, and the junction held 4 bases outside the gene matches. For the CDR3, the DNA is TGTGCCAGCAGCGACGGGACTAGCGATAGCACAGATACGCAGTATTTT. Its translation: CASSDGTSDSTDTQYF.

This clone was counted once. The chain combines TRBV2 with TRBJ2-1; D remains unclear. Germline values: CDR1 SNHLY, CDR2 FYNNEI. With 4 bases removed from V and 0 bases from J, the gap between germline ends came to 13 bases. This CDR3 region has 16 residues. Written as DNA, the CDR3 is TGTGCCAGCAGTGCACGGTGGTCTTTCTCCTACAATGAGCAGTTCTTC. This codes for CASSARWSFSYNEQFF.

This rearrangement joins TRBV7-9 to TRBJ1-1; 8 bases match TRBD1. CDR1 is SEHNR and CDR2 is FQNEAQ in the germline V gene (reference sequence). The CDR3 loop spans 12 amino acids. With 5 bases clipped from V and 9 bases from J, the junction kept 5 bases outside the gene matches. In nucleotides, the CDR3 is TGTGCCAGCAGCCCCGACAGGGGAAAAGCTTTCTTT. It specifies CASSPDRGKAFF.

There are a few counts of this clone. V usage is TRBV15 and J usage is TRBJ1-1; D is undetermined. The CDR3 sequence is 15 residues long. Trimming left V 2 bases short and J 7 bases short, with 17 bases between. CDR1 LNHNV and CDR2 YYDKDF come from the germline V gene (reference sequence). DNA of the CDR3: TGTGCCACCAGCAGATTGAGTTATGAGAGGATTGAAGCTTTCTTT. Protein product: CATSRLSYERIEAFF.

This rearrangement joins TRBV19 to TRBJ2-1; 9 nucleotides match TRBD2. Germline CDR1 is LNHDA and CDR2 is SQIVND (reference sequence). V was clipped by 5 bases and J by 7 bases; unmatched bases: 9. The CDR3 runs to 15 residues. The DNA of the CDR3 is TGTGCCAGTAGTTTTAATAGCGGGGGCGAAAATGAGCAGTTCTTC. As protein: CASSFNSGGENEQFF.

The V and J genes are TRBV19 and TRBJ1-6; TRBD1 matches 7 bases. The junction had 6 bases not matched to a gene; V was cut back by 6 bases and J by 10 bases. The CDR3 spans 13 residues. From germline, CDR1 is LNHDA and CDR2 SQIVND (reference sequence). CDR3 sequence: CASSGTEGSPLHF. The DNA of the CDR3 is TGTGCCAGTAGCGGGACAGAAGGGTCACCCCTCCACTTT.

The chain joins TRBV4-3 to TRBJ2-1; D may be TRBD2 (6 bases). The V gene lost 0 bases and the J gene lost 2 bases, with 17 bases spanning the gap. Germline V gene lookup returns CDR1 LGHNA and CDR2 YSLEER. The CDR3 is 18 amino acids. The CDR3 here is CASSQDQDGGMPYNEQFF. Written as DNA, the CDR3 is TGCGCCAGCAGCCAAGATCAAGACGGAGGGATGCCCTACAATGAGCAGTTCTTC.

The gene calls are TRBV5-4 and TRBJ2-7; TRBD1 aligns across 7 bases. Looked up from germline, CDR1 is SGHNT and CDR2 is YYREEE (reference sequence). V lost 4 bases, J lost 2 bases, and 6 bases stayed unmatched. The CDR3 runs to 14 residues. The chain's CDR3 is CASSLRQGAYEQYF. The CDR3 DNA is TGTGCCAGCAGCCTCCGACAGGGCGCCTACGAGCAGTACTTC.

The chain joins TRBV4-2 to TRBJ1-1; 8 nucleotides line up with TRBD1. V shed 0 bases, J shed 1 base, and the junction held 10 bases outside the gene matches. Germline lookup yields CDR1 LGHNA and CDR2 YNFKEQ. The CDR3 is 18 amino acids. CDR3 in amino acids: CASSQDRGQGISNTEAFF. Here the CDR3 DNA reads TGTGCCAGCAGCCAAGATCGAGGACAGGGAATATCGAACACTGAAGCTTTCTTT.

This clone occurred once. V and J are TRBV19 and TRBJ1-3; 7 nucleotides line up with TRBD1. The germline gives CDR1 LNHDA, CDR2 SQIVND (reference sequence). After removal of 5 bases from V and 0 bases from J, the junction contained 7 bases not matched to a gene. The CDR3 totals 16 residues. CDR3 sequence (DNA): TGTGCCAGTAGTCCAACGGGGACAGTCTCTGGAAACACCATATATTTT. Translated, it gives CASSPTGTVSGNTIYF.

The chain links TRBV4-1 to TRBJ1-5, with D possibly TRBD1 on 5 matching bases. CDR3 size: 17 residues. CDR1 and CDR2 (germline): MGHRA, YSYEKL. Trimming pared 6 bases from V and 0 bases from J, leaving 18 bases between. CDR3 sequence: CASSPRQNEYSNQPQHF. The DNA for the CDR3 is TGCGCCAGCAGTCCCCGACAGAATGAATATAGCAATCAGCCCCAGCATTTT.

This clone was observed a single time. V is TRBV4-2 and J is TRBJ2-7, with TRBD1 matching over 10 bases. V shed 4 bases and J 6 bases; nucleotides not matched to a gene: 6. The CDR3 is 14 amino acids. Germline CDR1 and CDR2: LGHNA and YNFKEQ. In DNA, the CDR3 is TGTGCCAGCAGCCCCGGGACAGGGGCCTTCGAGCAGTACTTC. This translates into CASSPGTGAFEQYF.

The chain joins TRBV6-2 or TRBV6-3 to TRBJ1-5; 9 bases align to TRBD1. The J segment lost 11 bases and the V segment lost 0 bases, leaving 17 bases of the junction unmatched. The CDR3 runs to 18 residues. Germline CDR1 is MNHEY and CDR2 is SVGEGT. Here the CDR3 DNA reads TGTGCCAGCAGTTACTCGAAAAAAACAGGGGGCGTATGGGTGGCCCAGCATTTT. It specifies CASSYSKKTGGVWVAQHF.

The V call is TRBV30, the J call TRBJ2-7; a weak D match, TRBD2 (5 bases). The CDR3 contains 13 residues. Germline lookup yields CDR1 GTSNPN and CDR2 SVGIG (reference sequence). Trimming stripped 4 bases from V and 6 bases from J, with 16 bases between. CDR3 coding DNA: TGTGCCTGGAACCCCGGACTTACCCCCGAGCAGTACTTC. This codes for CAWNPGLTPEQYF.

This chain links TRBV19 with TRBJ2-7, with TRBD1 as a possible D gene (6 bases). V gave up 6 bases and J gave up 4 bases, with 19 bases separating them. The germline CDR1 and CDR2 sequences are LNHDA and SQIVND (reference sequence). The CDR3 loop spans 15 amino acids. The CDR3 protein is CASSMGHKVGYEQYF. Written as DNA, the CDR3 is TGTGCCAGTAGCATGGGACATAAGGTGGGATACGAGCAGTACTTC.

This rearrangement joins TRBV7-9 to TRBJ2-7; weak D call: TRBD2 (6 bases). Trimming cost V 6 bases and J 3 bases, with 18 bases left between them. The CDR3 runs 15 residues. Germline assignment: CDR1 SEHNR and CDR2 FQNEAQ (reference sequence). As DNA, the CDR3 is TGTGCCAGCAGTCGCCCGGGACTTAAAGTCTACGAGCAGTACTTC. Translation gives CASSRPGLKVYEQYF. The full variable domain, rest sourced from reference TRBV7-9 and TRBJ2-7, is DTGVSQNPRHKITKRGQNVTFRCDPISEHNRLYWYRQTLGQGPEFLTYFQNEAQLEKSRLLSDRFSAERPKGSFSTLEIQRTEQGDSAMYLCASSRPGLKVYEQYFGPGTRLTVT.

The V call is TRBV9, the J call TRBJ2-3, with 8 bases fitting TRBD2. This CDR3 has 14 amino acids. The germline gives CDR1 SGDLS, CDR2 YYNGEE. With V trimmed by 4 bases and J by 3 bases, 4 bases remained unmatched. CDR3 nucleotide sequence: TGTGCCAGCAGCTCGGGACTAGTTACAGATACGCAGTATTTT. This codes for CASSSGLVTDTQYF.

The gene calls are TRBV14 and TRBJ1-3; 9 bases are a match to TRBD1. The ends lost 5 bases at V and 2 bases at J; junction bases unmatched: 7. Germline V gene sequence: CDR1 SGHDN, CDR2 FVKESK. The CDR3 has 16 amino acids. The CDR3 DNA follows: TGTGCCAGCAGCGCGTTCAGGACAGGGGCTGGAAACACCATATATTTT. This codes for CASSAFRTGAGNTIYF.

The table lists this clone with a few counts. This sequence joins TRBV11-2 and TRBJ2-2; D call uncertain. CDR1 and CDR2 from the germline V gene are SGHAT and FQNNGV. Between the trimmed V and J ends, which lost 5 bases and 2 bases, there was a span of 6 bases. The CDR3 sequence is 13 residues long. The CDR3 nucleotides are TGTGCCAGCAGCCCCCCTAACACCGGGGAGCTGTTTTTT. Residues: CASSPPNTGELFF.

V is TRBV12-3 or TRBV12-4 and J is TRBJ1-4, with D uncertain. This CDR3 has 11 amino acids. The V end lost 5 bases, the J end lost 8 bases, and 6 bases lay between the germline ends. For the CDR3, the DNA is TGTGCCAGCAGTGTTCAAGAAAAACTGTTTTTT. The encoded protein is CASSVQEKLFF.

The V call is TRBV18, the J call TRBJ1-4, with D hard to call. Germline V gives CDR1 KGHSH, CDR2 LQKENI. Trimming removed 2 bases at V and 8 bases at J, with 6 bases between. The CDR3 extends over 12 amino acids. CDR3 bases: TGTGCCAGCTCACCATTTAGCGAAAAACTGTTTTTT. Encoded protein: CASSPFSEKLFF.

This chain links TRBV11-2 with TRBJ1-2, with a possible D match to TRBD1 (6 bases). Germline CDR1 SGHAT, CDR2 FQNNGV. The V end was cut by 6 bases, the J end by 2 bases, with 13 bases between. CDR3 size: 14 residues. The CDR3 coding sequence is TGTGCCAGCAGTTCAGGGGCCAAAAACTATGGCTACACCTTC. Protein sequence: CASSSGAKNYGYTF.

The chain has TRBV6-2 or TRBV6-3 and TRBJ2-3; D unclear. Trimming removed 4 bases from V and 7 bases from J, with 6 bases in between. The germline gives CDR1 MNHEY, CDR2 SVGEGT. The CDR3 loop spans 11 amino acids. This CDR3 reads CASSSLYTQYF. The CDR3 DNA is TGTGCCAGCAGTTCCCTATATACGCAGTATTTT.